Listed here are 5 T cell receptor beta chains from one sample, sequenced in a study of long-term antiretroviral therapy in people with HIV. Version v3.0 of the immunoSEQ assay ran at survey level. Here immunoSEQ multiplex PCR was the method, and the copy in TCRdb shows in-frame clones only, minus some. The sample holds around 16,000 clones, about 79% seen once. The sample in question was unsorted PBMCs, obtained just before starting antiretroviral therapy. The receptors shown here come from a middle-aged man with HIV.

The chain recombines TRBV19 with TRBJ1-2; possible D gene TRBD1, 5 bases. Trimming left V 7 bases short and J 3 bases short, with 18 bases between. The germline V gene encodes CDR1 LNHDA and CDR2 SQIVND (reference sequence). CDR3 size: 15 residues. CDR3 amino acids: CASTLQGPADYGYTF. The DNA of the CDR3 is TGTGCCAGTACTCTTCAGGGACCCGCCGACTATGGCTACACCTTC.

Remarks on this clone: The junction differs from germline at one of its ends, possibly a read error. The V call is TRBV7-7, the J call TRBJ2-5, with TRBD2 identical over 9 bases. Germline CDR1 SSHAT, CDR2 FNYEAQ (reference sequence). This CDR3 has 15 residues. Here the CDR3 reads CASSLAGVGGETQYF. For the CDR3, the DNA is TGTGCTAGCAGCTTAGCGGGAGTGGGGGGAGAGACCCAGTACTTC.

The chain recombines TRBV7-8 with TRBJ1-3; 7 bases fit TRBD1. The CDR3 runs to 16 residues. Germline CDR1 SGHVS, CDR2 FQNEAQ. V was pared by 1 base and J by 4 bases, with 7 bases of the junction left unmatched. The CDR3 coding sequence is TGTGCCAGCAGCTTAGACGCGGGGGGACAGGGAAACACCATATATTTT. It encodes CASSLDAGGQGNTIYF.

This chain joins TRBV5-8 and TRBJ2-2, with 9 positions matching TRBD1. CDR1 and CDR2 (germline): SGHTS, YDEGEE. The CDR3 runs 17 residues. The junction had 3 bases not matched to a gene; V was cut back by 0 bases and J by 0 bases. The CDR3, as DNA: TGTGCCAGCAGCTTGGTGGGACAGGGCGCGAACACCGGGGAGCTGTTTTTT. Protein sequence: CASSLVGQGANTGELFF.

The rearrangement links TRBV5-1 to TRBJ2-5; D remains unclear. Between the trimmed V and J ends, which lost 1 base and 4 bases, there was a span of 8 bases. CDR1 and CDR2 from the germline V gene are SGHRS and YFSETQ. This CDR3 is built from 13 residues. DNA for the CDR3: TGCGCCAGCAGCTTGCTGACGGGAGAGACCCAGTACTTC. Translated, it gives CASSLLTGETQYF.